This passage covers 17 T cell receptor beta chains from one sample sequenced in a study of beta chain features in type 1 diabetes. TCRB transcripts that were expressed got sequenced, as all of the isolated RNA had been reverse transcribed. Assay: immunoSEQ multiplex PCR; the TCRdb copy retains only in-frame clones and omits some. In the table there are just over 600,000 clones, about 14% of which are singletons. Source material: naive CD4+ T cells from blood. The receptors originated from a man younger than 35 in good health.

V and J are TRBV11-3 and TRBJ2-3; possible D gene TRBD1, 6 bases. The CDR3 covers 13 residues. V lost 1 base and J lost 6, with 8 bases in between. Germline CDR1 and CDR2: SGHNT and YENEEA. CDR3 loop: CASSLAGADTQYF. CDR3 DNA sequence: TGTGCCAGCAGCTTAGCAGGGGCGGATACGCAGTATTTT.

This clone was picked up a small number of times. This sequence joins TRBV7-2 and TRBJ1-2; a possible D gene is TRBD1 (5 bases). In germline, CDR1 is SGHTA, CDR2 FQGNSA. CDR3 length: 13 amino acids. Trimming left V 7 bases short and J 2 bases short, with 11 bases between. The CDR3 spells CASTGRINYGYTF. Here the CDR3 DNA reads TGTGCCAGCACGGGGCGGATCAACTATGGCTACACCTTC.

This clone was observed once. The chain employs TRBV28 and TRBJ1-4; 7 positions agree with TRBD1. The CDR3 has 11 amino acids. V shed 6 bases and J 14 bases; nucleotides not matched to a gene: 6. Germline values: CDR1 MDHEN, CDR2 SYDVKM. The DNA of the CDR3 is TGTGCCAGCAGGCTGACAGGGTTGCTGTTTTTT. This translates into CASRLTGLLFF.

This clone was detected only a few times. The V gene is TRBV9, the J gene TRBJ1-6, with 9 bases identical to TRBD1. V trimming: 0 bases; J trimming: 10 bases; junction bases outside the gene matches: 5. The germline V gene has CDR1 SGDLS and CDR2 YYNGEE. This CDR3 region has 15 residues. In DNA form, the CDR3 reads TGTGCCAGCAGCGTAGGTGGGACAGGGAACTCACCCCTCCACTTT. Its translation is CASSVGGTGNSPLHF.

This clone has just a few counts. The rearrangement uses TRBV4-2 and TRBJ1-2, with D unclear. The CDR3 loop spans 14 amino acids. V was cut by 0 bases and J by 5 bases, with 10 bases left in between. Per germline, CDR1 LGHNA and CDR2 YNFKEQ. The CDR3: CASSQEGRKYGYTF. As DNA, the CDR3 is TGTGCCAGCAGCCAAGAAGGCCGGAAATATGGCTACACCTTC.

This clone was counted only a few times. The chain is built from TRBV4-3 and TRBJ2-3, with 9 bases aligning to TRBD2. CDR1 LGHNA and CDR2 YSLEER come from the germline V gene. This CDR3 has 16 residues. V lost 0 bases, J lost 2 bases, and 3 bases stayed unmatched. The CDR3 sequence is CASSQEGLAYTDTQYF. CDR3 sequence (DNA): TGCGCCAGCAGCCAAGAGGGACTAGCCTACACAGATACGCAGTATTTT.

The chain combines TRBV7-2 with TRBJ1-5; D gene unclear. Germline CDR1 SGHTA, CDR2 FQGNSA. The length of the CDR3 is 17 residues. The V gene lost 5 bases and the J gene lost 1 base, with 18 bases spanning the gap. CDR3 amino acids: CASSQPAGTTSNQPQHF. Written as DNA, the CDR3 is TGTGCCAGCAGCCAACCTGCTGGTACAACGAGCAATCAGCCCCAGCATTTT.

CDR3 DNA: TGTGCCAGCAGCGAAGCCGGGACAGCGTACTTC. Translated, it gives CASSEAGTAYF. V gene TRBV7-6 combines with J gene TRBJ2-4, with 7 positions matching TRBD1. J was trimmed by 15 bases and V by 5 bases; bases with no gene match: 7. This CDR3 is built from 11 residues. Germline CDR1 SGHVS, CDR2 FNYEAQ.

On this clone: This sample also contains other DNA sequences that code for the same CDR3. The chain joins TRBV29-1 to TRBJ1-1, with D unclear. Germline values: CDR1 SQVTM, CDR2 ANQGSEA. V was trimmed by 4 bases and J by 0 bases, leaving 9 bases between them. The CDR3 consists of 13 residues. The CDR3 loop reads CSVGRRLNTEAFF. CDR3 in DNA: TGCAGCGTTGGAAGACGCCTGAACACTGAAGCTTTCTTT.

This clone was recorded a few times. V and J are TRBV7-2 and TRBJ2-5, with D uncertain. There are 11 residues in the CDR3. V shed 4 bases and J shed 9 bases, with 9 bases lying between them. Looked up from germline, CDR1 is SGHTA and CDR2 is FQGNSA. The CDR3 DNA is TGTGCCAGCAGCTCCCTTGGGGCCCAGTACTTC. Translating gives CASSSLGAQYF.

This CDR3 reads CASSLGGTLTDTQYF. As DNA, the CDR3 is TGTGCCAGCAGCTTGGGGGGGACTTTGACAGATACGCAGTATTTT. The V call is TRBV5-4, the J call TRBJ2-3; possibly TRBD2 for D (6 bases). This CDR3 has 15 residues. Germline V lookup: CDR1 SGHNT, CDR2 YYREEE (reference sequence). Trimming took 0 bases from V and 3 from J, leaving 11 bases between them.

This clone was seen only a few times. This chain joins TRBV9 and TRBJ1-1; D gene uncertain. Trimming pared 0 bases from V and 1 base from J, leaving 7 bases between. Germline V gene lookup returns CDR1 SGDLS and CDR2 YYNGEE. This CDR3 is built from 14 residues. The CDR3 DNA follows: TGTGCCAGCAGCGTAGTTTCAGCGAACACTGAAGCTTTCTTT. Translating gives CASSVVSANTEAFF.

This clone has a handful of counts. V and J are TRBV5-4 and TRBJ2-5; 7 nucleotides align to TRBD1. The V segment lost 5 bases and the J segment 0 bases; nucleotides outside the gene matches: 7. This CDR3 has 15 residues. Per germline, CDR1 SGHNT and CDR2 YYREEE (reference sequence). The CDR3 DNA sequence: TGTGCCAGCAGTCAGGGACAGTTCTACCAAGAGACCCAGTACTTC. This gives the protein CASSQGQFYQETQYF.

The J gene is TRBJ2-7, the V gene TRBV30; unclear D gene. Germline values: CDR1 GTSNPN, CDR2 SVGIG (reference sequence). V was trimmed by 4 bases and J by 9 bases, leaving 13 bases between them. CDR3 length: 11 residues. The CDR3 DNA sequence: TGTGCCTGGACTTCGAGTACGGGGCAGTACTTC. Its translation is CAWTSSTGQYF.

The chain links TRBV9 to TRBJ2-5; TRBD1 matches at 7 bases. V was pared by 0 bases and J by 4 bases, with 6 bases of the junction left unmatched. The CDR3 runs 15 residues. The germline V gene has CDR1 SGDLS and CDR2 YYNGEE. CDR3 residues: CASSVEQGQGETQYF. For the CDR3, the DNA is TGTGCCAGCAGCGTAGAACAGGGGCAGGGAGAGACCCAGTACTTC.

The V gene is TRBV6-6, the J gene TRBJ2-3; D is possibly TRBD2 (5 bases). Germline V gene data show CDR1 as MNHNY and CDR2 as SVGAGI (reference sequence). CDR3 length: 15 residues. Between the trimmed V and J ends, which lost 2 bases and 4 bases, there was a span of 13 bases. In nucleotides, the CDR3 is TGTGCCAGCAGTTACGAGGGAGACAATTCAGATACGCAGTATTTT. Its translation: CASSYEGDNSDTQYF.

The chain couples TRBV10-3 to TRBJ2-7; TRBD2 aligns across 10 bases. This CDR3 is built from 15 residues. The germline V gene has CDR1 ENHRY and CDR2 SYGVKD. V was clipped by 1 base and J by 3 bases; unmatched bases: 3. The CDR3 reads CAISEWTSGIYEQYF. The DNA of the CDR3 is TGTGCCATCAGTGAGTGGACTAGCGGAATCTACGAGCAGTACTTC.